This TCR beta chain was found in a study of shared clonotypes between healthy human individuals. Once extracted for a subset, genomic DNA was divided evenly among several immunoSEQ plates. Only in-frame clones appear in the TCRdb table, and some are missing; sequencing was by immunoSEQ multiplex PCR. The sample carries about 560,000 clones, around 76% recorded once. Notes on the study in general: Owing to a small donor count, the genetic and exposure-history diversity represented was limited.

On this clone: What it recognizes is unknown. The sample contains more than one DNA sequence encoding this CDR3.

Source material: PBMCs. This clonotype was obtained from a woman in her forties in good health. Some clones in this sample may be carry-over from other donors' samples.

The CDR3: CASSLLGGTQYF. As DNA, the CDR3 is TGTGCCAGCAGCTTATTAGGAGGTACGCAGTATTTT. This chain joins TRBV7-2 and TRBJ2-3, with D perhaps matching TRBD2 (5 bases). V gave up 2 bases and J gave up 8 bases, with 8 bases separating them. Germline V lookup: CDR1 SGHTA, CDR2 FQGNSA. CDR3 length: 12 amino acids.